Listed below are T cell receptor beta chains from one sample, sequenced in a study of shared clonotypes between healthy human individuals. The data were produced by immunoSEQ multiplex PCR, yet TCRdb's version contains in-frame clones alone and is incomplete. This table holds roughly 2 million clones, over 85% found once. Sequenced sample: naive CD4+ T cells sorted from blood. These receptors were taken from a man younger than 35 in good health. The conserved cysteine and the conserved F or W are not part of the CDR3 here. Clone size is shown for a subset of rows, as once, few, many or a class of expanded clone.

>TRBV30|14|.|TRBJ1-3
AWSVGPANSGNTIY
>TRBV5-6|11|.|TRBJ2-7
ASSLSKGGRQY
>TRBV25-1|12|once|TRBJ2-5
ASSELTTEETQY
>TRBV4-1|13|.|TRBJ2-2
ASSLGLVGVGELF
>TRBV5-1|11|.|TRBJ2-2
ASSSRTPGELF
>TRBV30|14|.|TRBJ1-1
AWSVRDRGKNTEAF
>TRBV5-1|12|.|TRBJ2-3
ASSLGEWADTQY
>TRBV29-1|13|.|TRBJ2-2
SVEGLAGTAGELF
>TRBV5-1|13|.|TRBJ2-3
ASSPRSSGIDTQY
>TRBV28|12|.|TRBJ1-1
ASREPQGSSEAF
>TRBV27|13|.|TRBJ2-2
ASRLGQGRTGELF
>TRBV20-1|9|.|TRBJ1-1
SATPRTEAF
>TRBV7-9|12|.|TRBJ2-7
ASSRSGADRVQY
>TRBV30|11|.|TRBJ1-6
AWSGQGKRPLH
>TRBV5-4|11|.|TRBJ2-5
ASSLNPQETQY
>TRBV10-3|11|.|TRBJ2-3
AISGGPPDTQY
>TRBV29-1|10|.|TRBJ2-7
SAQSGRVEQY
>TRBV5-5|14|.|TRBJ1-2
ASSLVPGQGNYGYT
>TRBV10-3|13|once|TRBJ2-3
AISEGTTGTDTQY
>TRBV5-1|14|once|TRBJ1-6
ASSLGESSYNSPLH
>TRBV7-9|16|once|TRBJ2-6
ASSSLGAGASGANVLT
>TRBV11-3|12|.|TRBJ2-3
ASSFGASTDTQY
>TRBV15|11|.|TRBJ1-2
ATSRDHRYGYT
>TRBV11-1|11|.|TRBJ2-2
ASSPFGPGELF
>TRBV5-6|17|.|TRBJ2-5
ATQDPGLHRGAMGETQY
>TRBV19|13|.|TRBJ2-3
ASSIGTGPTDTQY
>TRBV12-5|11|once|TRBJ1-1
ASGPGTKKEAF
>TRBV5-1|11|.|TRBJ2-2
ASSGRDTGELF
>TRBV11-3|13|.|TRBJ1-2
ASSPTGTGSDGYT
>TRBV18|12|.|TRBJ2-7
ASSQGLSSYEQY
>TRBV29-1|11|.|TRBJ1-1
SVEFEPYGEAF
>TRBV7-8|13|.|TRBJ2-7
ASSPLWEIGYEQY
>TRBV19|11|.|TRBJ2-2
ASSRTTTGELF
>TRBV20-1|9|.|TRBJ1-1
SARDHLGAF
>TRBV6-1|12|.|TRBJ1-2
ASSLTQSNYGYT
>TRBV6-4|13|.|TRBJ1-3
ASSDVRYSGNTIY
>TRBV7-8|12|.|TRBJ1-2
ASSLSGAGYGYT
>TRBV30|12|.|TRBJ1-2
AWSVLDRGRDYT